Listed here are 8 T cell receptor beta chains from one sample, sequenced in a study of cytomegalovirus exposure and HLA in healthy donors. 13 Jbeta primers and 60 Vbeta primers were used for the PCR. Measured with immunoSEQ multiplex PCR; TCRdb has only the in-frame clones, and not every one. The sample records 120,000 to 150,000 clones, about 77% being singletons. What was sequenced was PBMCs. Receptors originate from a female donor in good health and CMV-seronegative.

The chain recombines TRBV29-1 with TRBJ2-2; no definite D call. Germline values: CDR1 SQVTM, CDR2 ANQGSEA. CDR3 size: 10 residues. Trimming took off 3 bases at V and 8 bases at J, with 4 bases between the two ends. The CDR3 is CSVESGELFF. CDR3 DNA: TGCAGCGTTGAGAGTGGGGAGCTGTTTTTT.

The genes are TRBV28 and TRBJ1-2, with a tentative D call TRBD1 (5 bases). The CDR3 has 13 residues. Germline values: CDR1 MDHEN, CDR2 SYDVKM. Trimming shortened V by 8 bases and J by 0 bases, and 10 bases separated the two germline ends. The CDR3 DNA sequence: TGTGCCAGCTGTGGGGGGGCTAACTATGGCTACACCTTC. The encoded protein is CASCGGANYGYTF.

This clone occurred once. This chain links TRBV6-5 with TRBJ1-4; possibly TRBD1 for D (5 bases). The length of the CDR3 is 16 residues. The V gene's germline CDR1 is MNHEY and CDR2 SVGAGI. Trimming pared 1 base from V and 7 bases from J, leaving 16 bases between. The CDR3 nucleotides are TGTGCCAGCAGTTACTTTTCAGGACATAGGGGTGAAAAACTGTTTTTT. This codes for CASSYFSGHRGEKLFF.

The rearrangement uses TRBV7-2 and TRBJ2-3, with D perhaps TRBD2 (6 bases). This CDR3 is 16 amino acids long. V was shortened by 6 bases and J by 3 bases, with 19 bases between the two germline ends. Germline CDR1 and CDR2: SGHTA and FQGNSA. In nucleotides, the CDR3 is TGTGCCAGCAGTCAACTCGCCGGGGGAGATACAGATACGCAGTATTTT. Translating it yields CASSQLAGGDTDTQYF.

This chain uses TRBV7-9 with TRBJ1-2, with 7 positions matching TRBD1. The CDR3 loop spans 13 amino acids. Per germline, CDR1 SEHNR and CDR2 FQNEAQ (reference sequence). The V segment lost 6 bases and the J segment 6 bases; nucleotides outside the gene matches: 7. CDR3 amino acids: CASRGTEVHGYTF. The CDR3 bases are TGTGCCAGCAGGGGGACAGAAGTACATGGCTACACCTTC.

The V call is TRBV7-9, the J call TRBJ1-5; no definite D call. Germline CDR1 is SEHNR and CDR2 is FQNEAQ (reference sequence). The CDR3 is 15 amino acids. V was clipped by 1 base and J by 3 bases, with 10 bases between them. CDR3 amino acids: CASSLGPSLNQPQHF. The CDR3 DNA is TGTGCCAGCAGCTTAGGGCCTAGCCTCAATCAGCCCCAGCATTTT.

This clone was found once. The rearrangement links TRBV28 to TRBJ2-2; possible D gene TRBD2, 6 bases. The length of the CDR3 is 14 residues. The V and J ends lost 5 bases and 4 bases respectively, with 11 bases between them. Germline V lookup: CDR1 MDHEN, CDR2 SYDVKM. In DNA form, the CDR3 reads TGTGCCAGCAGTGCGGAGGGCCGCACCGGGGAGCTGTTTTTT. Translation gives CASSAEGRTGELFF.

This chain links TRBV19 with TRBJ1-1; TRBD1 agrees at 9 bases. Trimming at V came to 7 bases and at J to 5 bases, leaving 11 bases not matched to a gene. The CDR3 spans 15 residues. Germline CDR1 LNHDA, CDR2 SQIVND (reference sequence). CDR3 bases: TGTGCCAGTAACAGACTTGGACAGGGGCTAACTGAAGCTTTCTTT. Translated: CASNRLGQGLTEAFF. The whole variable domain, filled in from reference TRBV19 and TRBJ1-1, reads DGGITQSPKYLFRKEGQNVTLSCEQNLNHDAMYWYRQDPGQGLRLIYYSQIVNDFQKGDIAEGYSVSREKKESFPLTVTSAQKNPTAFYLCASNRLGQGLTEAFFGQGTRLTVV.